This is a list of T cell receptor beta chains from one sample in a study of low-dose radiotherapy and immunotherapy resistance in tumors. TCRdb redid the calling of the reads with MiXCR, one entry per CDR3 protein. Of 30,000 or so distinct CDR3 sequences detected, under 55% appear once; the ten largest clones hold about 5.7%. The material was PBMCs, obtained after low-dose radiotherapy plus immunotherapy. Every receptor here comes from a male donor with gallbladder cancer. Both conserved end residues are part of each CDR3. A D gene is named only where the DNA matches it firmly. The size field is filled for only some rows; it gives once, few, many or a size class.

J: TRBJ1-2
D: .
size: .
V: TRBV6-6
CDR3: CASSYDPGPKGYTF
DNA: TGTGCCAGCAGTTACGATCCGGGACCGAAGGGGTACACCTTC

J: TRBJ2-7
D: .
size: .
V: TRBV6-8
CDR3: CASTQGGYEQYF
DNA: TGTGCCAGCACGCAGGGGGGTTACGAGCAGTACTTC

J: TRBJ1-2
D: .
size: .
V: TRBV29-1
CDR3: CSVDYGYTF
DNA: TGCAGCGTGGACTATGGCTACACCTTC

J: TRBJ1-1
D: .
size: .
V: TRBV6-2/TRBV6-3
CDR3: CASSYSRTMNTEAFF
DNA: TGTGCCAGCAGTTACTCGAGGACCATGAACACTGAAGCTTTCTTT

J: TRBJ2-1
D: TRBD2
size: .
V: TRBV3-1
CDR3: CASSQRTSGTNEQFF
DNA: TGTGCCAGCAGCCAAAGAACTAGCGGGACGAATGAGCAGTTCTTC

J: TRBJ2-3
D: TRBD1
size: .
V: TRBV12-3/TRBV12-4
CDR3: CASSLGRGRSTDTQYF
DNA: TGTGCCAGCAGTTTAGGCAGGGGGCGAAGCACAGATACGCAGTATTTT

J: TRBJ1-1
D: .
size: .
V: TRBV6-5
CDR3: CASSNGQMNTEAFF
DNA: TGTGCCAGCAGTAACGGACAGATGAACACTGAAGCTTTCTTT

J: TRBJ2-3
D: .
size: .
V: TRBV12-5
CDR3: CASGFKDTQYF
DNA: TGTGCTAGTGGTTTCAAAGATACGCAGTATTTT

J: TRBJ1-1
D: .
size: medium-sized
V: TRBV5-1
CDR3: CASSSLQNTEAFF
DNA: TGCGCCAGCAGCTCACTCCAGAACACTGAAGCTTTCTTT

J: TRBJ2-4
D: TRBD2
size: .
V: TRBV20-1
CDR3: CSARPLVAGVVDQYF
DNA: TGCAGTGCTAGACCACTAGTAGCGGGAGTCGTTGATCAGTACTTC

J: TRBJ1-5
D: TRBD1
size: .
V: TRBV10-3
CDR3: CAISGGDRAIQPQHF
DNA: TGTGCCATCAGTGGGGGGGACAGGGCGATTCAGCCCCAGCATTTT

J: TRBJ2-7
D: TRBD1
size: medium-sized
V: TRBV5-1
CDR3: CASSQKMGQGYEQYF
DNA: TGCGCCAGCAGCCAGAAAATGGGACAGGGGTACGAGCAGTACTTC

J: TRBJ1-5
D: .
size: few
V: TRBV12-3/TRBV12-4
CDR3: CASSSGQFNQPQHF
DNA: TGTGCCAGCAGTTCAGGACAGTTCAATCAGCCCCAGCATTTT

J: TRBJ2-5
D: TRBD2
size: .
V: TRBV6-2/TRBV6-3
CDR3: CASSYRFGAGEETQYF
DNA: TGTGCCAGCAGTTACCGGTTTGGGGCGGGAGAAGAGACCCAGTACTTC

J: TRBJ1-4
D: TRBD1
size: .
V: TRBV2
CDR3: CASSGRGPLFF
DNA: TGTGCCAGCAGTGGGAGGGGGCCACTGTTTTTT

J: TRBJ2-7
D: TRBD2
size: few
V: TRBV5-4
CDR3: CASTPGGLSYEQYF
DNA: TGTGCCAGCACCCCGGGGGGGCTTTCCTACGAGCAGTACTTC

J: TRBJ1-5
D: .
size: few
V: TRBV30
CDR3: CAWSGGLGNQPQHF
DNA: TGTGCCTGGAGTGGAGGGCTGGGCAATCAGCCCCAGCATTTT

J: TRBJ2-1
D: TRBD2
size: few
V: TRBV20-1
CDR3: CSARDWRRGVDHEQFF
DNA: TGCAGTGCTAGAGATTGGAGACGGGGGGTTGATCATGAGCAGTTCTTC

J: TRBJ2-5
D: TRBD2
size: many
V: TRBV3-1
CDR3: CASSQGSGRGTETQYF
DNA: TGTGCCAGCAGCCAAGGTAGCGGGAGAGGGACGGAGACCCAGTACTTC

J: TRBJ1-6
D: TRBD1
size: .
V: TRBV7-2
CDR3: CASSFSPGQGASPLHF
DNA: TGTGCCAGCAGCTTTTCCCCTGGACAGGGGGCTTCACCCCTCCACTTT

J: TRBJ2-5
D: TRBD1
size: .
V: TRBV5-4
CDR3: CASRRQGAPTETQYF
DNA: TGTGCCAGCAGACGACAGGGGGCGCCTACGGAGACCCAGTACTTC

J: TRBJ1-6
D: TRBD1
size: .
V: TRBV5-8
CDR3: CASSLFQGANSPLHF
DNA: TGTGCCAGCAGCTTGTTTCAGGGGGCAAATTCACCCCTCCACTTT

J: TRBJ2-1
D: .
size: .
V: TRBV11-2
CDR3: CASSLAIRSNEQFF
DNA: TGTGCCAGCAGCTTAGCAATAAGGTCCAATGAGCAGTTCTTC

J: TRBJ1-4
D: .
size: many
V: TRBV4-1
CDR3: CASSQTVVRASEKLFF
DNA: TGCGCCAGCAGCCAGACTGTGGTCAGGGCGAGTGAAAAACTGTTTTTT

J: TRBJ2-1
D: TRBD2
size: many
V: TRBV10-3
CDR3: CAISVAGGRNEQFF
DNA: TGTGCCATCAGTGTAGCGGGGGGGCGTAATGAGCAGTTCTTC

J: TRBJ1-1
D: TRBD1
size: few
V: TRBV27
CDR3: CASSLKIRDSTEAFF
DNA: TGTGCCAGCAGTCTAAAGATACGGGACAGCACTGAAGCTTTCTTT

J: TRBJ2-1
D: TRBD2
size: once
V: TRBV28
CDR3: CASIPIKGTSGRGMDTQFF
DNA: TGTGCCAGCATCCCCATCAAGGGGACTAGCGGGAGGGGGATGGATACGCAGTTCTTC